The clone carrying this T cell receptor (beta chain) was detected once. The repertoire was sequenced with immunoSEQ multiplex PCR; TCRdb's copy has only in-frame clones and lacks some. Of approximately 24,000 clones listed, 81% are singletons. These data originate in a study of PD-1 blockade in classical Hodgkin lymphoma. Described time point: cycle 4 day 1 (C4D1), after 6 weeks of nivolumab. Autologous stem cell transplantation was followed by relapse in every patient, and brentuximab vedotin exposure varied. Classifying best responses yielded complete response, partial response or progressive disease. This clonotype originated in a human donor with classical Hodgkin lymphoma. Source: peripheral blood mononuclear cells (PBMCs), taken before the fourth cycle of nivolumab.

The CDR3 nucleotides read TGTGCCAGTATTCCACGCCCGGGGCCAGACAACTATGGCTACACCTTC. Its translation is CASIPRPGPDNYGYTF. This rearrangement joins TRBV19 to TRBJ1-2, with D tentatively TRBD1 (5 bases). Germline CDR1 and CDR2: LNHDA and SQIVND (reference sequence). The CDR3 length is 16 residues. Trimming took 7 bases from V and 2 from J, leaving 20 bases between them.